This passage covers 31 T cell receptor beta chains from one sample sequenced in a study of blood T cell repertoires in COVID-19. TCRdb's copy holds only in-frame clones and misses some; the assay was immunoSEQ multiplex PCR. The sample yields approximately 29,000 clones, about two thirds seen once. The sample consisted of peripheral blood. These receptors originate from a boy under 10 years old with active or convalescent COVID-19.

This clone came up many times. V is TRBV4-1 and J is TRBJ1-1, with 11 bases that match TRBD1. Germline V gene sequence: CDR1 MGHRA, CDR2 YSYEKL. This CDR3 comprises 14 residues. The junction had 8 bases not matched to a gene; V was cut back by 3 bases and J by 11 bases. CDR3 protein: CASSHHRDRGYAFF. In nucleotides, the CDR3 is TGCGCCAGCAGCCACCACCGGGACAGGGGGTATGCTTTCTTT.

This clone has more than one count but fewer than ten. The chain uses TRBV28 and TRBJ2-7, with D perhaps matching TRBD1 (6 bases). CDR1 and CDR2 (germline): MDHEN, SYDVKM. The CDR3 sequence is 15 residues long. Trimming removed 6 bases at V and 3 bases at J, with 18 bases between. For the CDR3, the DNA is TGTGCCAGCAGCCGATACAGGGAGCCGTACTACGAGCAGTACTTC. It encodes CASSRYREPYYEQYF.

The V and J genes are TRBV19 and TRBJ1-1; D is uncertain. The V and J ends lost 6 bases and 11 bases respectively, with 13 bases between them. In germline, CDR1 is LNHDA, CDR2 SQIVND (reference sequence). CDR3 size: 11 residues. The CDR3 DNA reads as TGTGCCAGTAGCCCCCCCCTTCGGGCTTTCTTT. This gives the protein CASSPPLRAFF.

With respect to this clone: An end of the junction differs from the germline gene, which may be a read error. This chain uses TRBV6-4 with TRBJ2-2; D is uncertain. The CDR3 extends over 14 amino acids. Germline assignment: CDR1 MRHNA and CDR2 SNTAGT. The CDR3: CASSGNPNSGELFF. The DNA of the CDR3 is TGTGCCAGCAGTGGAAATCCGAACTCCGGGGAGCTGTTTTTT.

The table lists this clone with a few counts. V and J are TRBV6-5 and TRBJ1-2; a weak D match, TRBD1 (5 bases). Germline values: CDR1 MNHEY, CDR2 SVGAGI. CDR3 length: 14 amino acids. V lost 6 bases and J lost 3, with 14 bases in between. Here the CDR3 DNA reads TGTGCCAGCAGGGATTACAGGAGCGACTATGGCTACACCTTC. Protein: CASRDYRSDYGYTF.

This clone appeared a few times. The CDR3 DNA sequence: TGTGCCAGCAGCAGACTAGCGGGAGGACACAATGAGCAGTTCTTC. It is translated as CASSRLAGGHNEQFF. V usage is TRBV2 and J usage is TRBJ2-1, with TRBD2 matching 13 bases. CDR3 size: 15 residues. Germline CDR1 SNHLY, CDR2 FYNNEI. The ends lost 6 bases at V and 5 bases at J; junction bases unmatched: 4. The full variable domain, with the rest looked up from reference TRBV2 and TRBJ2-1, is EPEVTQTPSHQVTQMGQEVILRCVPISNHLYFYWYRQILGQKVEFLVSFYNNEISEKSEIFDDQFSVERPDGSNFTLKIRSTKLEDSAMYFCASSRLAGGHNEQFFGPGTRLTVL.

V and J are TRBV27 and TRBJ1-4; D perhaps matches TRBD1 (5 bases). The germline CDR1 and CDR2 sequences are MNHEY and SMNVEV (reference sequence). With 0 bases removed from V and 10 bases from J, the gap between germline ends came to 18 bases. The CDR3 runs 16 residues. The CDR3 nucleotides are TGTGCCAGCAGTTTATCGGGGGGACTTTCCCGGGGAAAACTGTTTTTT. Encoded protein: CASSLSGGLSRGKLFF.

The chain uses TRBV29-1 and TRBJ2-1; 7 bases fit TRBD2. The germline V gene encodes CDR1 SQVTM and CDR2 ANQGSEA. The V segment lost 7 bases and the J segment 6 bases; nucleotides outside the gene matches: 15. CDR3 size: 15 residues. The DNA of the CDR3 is TGCAGCGGGGCCCCCGGAAGCGGGACTCCCAATGAGCAGTTCTTC. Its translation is CSGAPGSGTPNEQFF.

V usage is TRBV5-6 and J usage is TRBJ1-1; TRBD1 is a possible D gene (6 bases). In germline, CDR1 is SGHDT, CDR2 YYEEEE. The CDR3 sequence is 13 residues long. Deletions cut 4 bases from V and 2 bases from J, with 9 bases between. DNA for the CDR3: TGTGCCAGCAGCCGGGACACTAACACTGAAGCTTTCTTT. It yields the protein CASSRDTNTEAFF. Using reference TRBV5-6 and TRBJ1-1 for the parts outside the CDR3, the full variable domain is DAGVTQSPTHLIKTRGQQVTLRCSPKSGHDTVSWYQQALGQGPQFIFQYYEEEERQRGNFPDRFSGHQFPNYSSELNVNALLLGDSALYLCASSRDTNTEAFFGQGTRLTVV.

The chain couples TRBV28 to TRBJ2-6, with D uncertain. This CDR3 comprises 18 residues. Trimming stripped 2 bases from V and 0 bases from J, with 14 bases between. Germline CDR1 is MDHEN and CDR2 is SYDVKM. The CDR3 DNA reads TGTGCCAGCAGTTTAGTCCGAGACACTGGCTCTGGGGCCAACGTCCTGACTTTC. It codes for CASSLVRDTGSGANVLTF.

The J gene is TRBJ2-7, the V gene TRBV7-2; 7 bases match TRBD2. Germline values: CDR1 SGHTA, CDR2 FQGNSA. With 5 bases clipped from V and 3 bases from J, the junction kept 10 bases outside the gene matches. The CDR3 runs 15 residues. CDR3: CASSRGEGPLYEQYF. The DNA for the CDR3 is TGTGCCAGCAGCCGGGGGGAGGGCCCCCTCTACGAGCAGTACTTC.

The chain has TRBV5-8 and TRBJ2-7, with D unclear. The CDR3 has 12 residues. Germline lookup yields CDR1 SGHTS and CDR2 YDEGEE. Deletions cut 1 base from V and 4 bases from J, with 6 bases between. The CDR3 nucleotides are TGTGCCAGCAGCTTGAACCGGTACGAGCAGTACGTC. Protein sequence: CASSLNRYEQYV.

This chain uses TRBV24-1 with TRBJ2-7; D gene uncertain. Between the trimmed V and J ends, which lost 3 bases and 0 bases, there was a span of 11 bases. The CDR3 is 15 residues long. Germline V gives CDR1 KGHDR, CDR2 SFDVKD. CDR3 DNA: TGTGCCACCAGTGATGGCAGAGGTAGCTCCTACGAGCAGTACTTC. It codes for CATSDGRGSSYEQYF.

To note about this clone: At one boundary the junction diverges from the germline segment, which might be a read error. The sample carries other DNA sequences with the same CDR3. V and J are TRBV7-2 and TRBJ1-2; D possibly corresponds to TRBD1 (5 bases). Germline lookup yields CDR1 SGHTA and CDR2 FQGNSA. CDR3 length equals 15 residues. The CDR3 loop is CASSLKGPQSDGYTF. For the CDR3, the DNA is TGTGCCAGCAGCTTGAAGGGGCCCCAGTCGGATGGCTATACCTTC. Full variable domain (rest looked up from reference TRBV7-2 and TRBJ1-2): GAGVSQSPSNKVTEKGKDVELRCDPISGHTALYWYRQSLGQGLEFLIYFQGNSAPDKSGLPSDRFSAERTGGSVSTLTIQRTQQEDSAVYLCASSLKGPQSDGYTFGSGTRLTVV.

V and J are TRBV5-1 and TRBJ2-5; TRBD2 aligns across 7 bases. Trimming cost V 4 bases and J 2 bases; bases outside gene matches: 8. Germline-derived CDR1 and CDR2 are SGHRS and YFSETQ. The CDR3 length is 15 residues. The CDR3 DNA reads TGCGCCAGCAGCCTCCTTAATAGCGGGCAAGAGACCCAGTACTTC. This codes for CASSLLNSGQETQYF. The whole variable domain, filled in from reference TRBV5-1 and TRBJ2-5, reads KAGVTQTPRYLIKTRGQQVTLSCSPISGHRSVSWYQQTPGQGLQFLFEYFSETQRNKGNFPGRFSGRQFSNSRSEMNVSTLELGDSALYLCASSLLNSGQETQYFGPGTRLLVL.

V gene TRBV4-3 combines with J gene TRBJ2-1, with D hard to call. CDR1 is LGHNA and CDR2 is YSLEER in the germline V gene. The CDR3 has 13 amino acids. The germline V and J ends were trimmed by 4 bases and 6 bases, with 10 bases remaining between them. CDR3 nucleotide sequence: TGCGCCAGCAGCCCGTCTGTCGTCAATGAGCAGTTCTTC. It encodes CASSPSVVNEQFF.

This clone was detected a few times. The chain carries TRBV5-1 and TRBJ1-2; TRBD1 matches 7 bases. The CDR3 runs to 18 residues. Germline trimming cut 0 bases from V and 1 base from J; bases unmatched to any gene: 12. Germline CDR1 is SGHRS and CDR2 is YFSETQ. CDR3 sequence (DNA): TGCGCCAGCAGCTTGGCTTTCGGACAGGAGGACCGTAACTATGGCTACACCTTC. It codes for CASSLAFGQEDRNYGYTF.

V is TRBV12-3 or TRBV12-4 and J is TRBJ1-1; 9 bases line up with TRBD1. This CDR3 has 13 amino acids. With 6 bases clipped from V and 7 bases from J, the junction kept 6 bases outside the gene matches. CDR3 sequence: CASRGDRGNEAFF. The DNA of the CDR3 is TGTGCCAGCAGGGGAGACAGGGGGAATGAAGCTTTCTTT.

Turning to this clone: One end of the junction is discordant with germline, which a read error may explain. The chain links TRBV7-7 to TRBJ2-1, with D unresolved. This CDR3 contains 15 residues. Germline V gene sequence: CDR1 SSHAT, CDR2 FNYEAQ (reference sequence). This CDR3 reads CASSLTPSSYNEQFF. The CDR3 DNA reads TGTGCTAGCAGCTTAACTCCTAGCTCCTACAATGAGCAGTTCTTC. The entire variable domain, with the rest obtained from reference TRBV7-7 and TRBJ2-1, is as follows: GAGVSQSPRYKVTKRGQDVTLRCDPISSHATLYWYQQALGQGPEFLTYFNYEAQPDKSGLPSDRFSAERPEGSISTLTIQRTEQRDSAMYRCASSLTPSSYNEQFFGPGTRLTVL.

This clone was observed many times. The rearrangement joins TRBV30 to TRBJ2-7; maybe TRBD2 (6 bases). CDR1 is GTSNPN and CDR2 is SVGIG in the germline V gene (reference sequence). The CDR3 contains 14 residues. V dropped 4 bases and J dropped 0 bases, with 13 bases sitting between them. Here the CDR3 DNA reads TGTGCCTGGACCCCGGGACTGTACTCCTACGAGCAGTACTTC. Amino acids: CAWTPGLYSYEQYF.

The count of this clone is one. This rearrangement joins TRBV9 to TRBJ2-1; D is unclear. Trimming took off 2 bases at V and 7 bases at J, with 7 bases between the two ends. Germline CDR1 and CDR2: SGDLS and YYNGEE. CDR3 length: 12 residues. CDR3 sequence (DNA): TGTGCCAGCAGCGTCGGTGCGAATGAGCAGTTCTTC. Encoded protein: CASSVGANEQFF.

The CDR3 bases are TGTGCCAGCGAGGATTTCGGTGAGCAGTTCTTC. Its protein is CASEDFGEQFF. The V call is TRBV27, the J call TRBJ2-1, with D unclear. The CDR3 has 11 amino acids. Trimming cost V 8 bases and J 9 bases, with 11 bases left between them. Germline assignment: CDR1 MNHEY and CDR2 SMNVEV (reference sequence).

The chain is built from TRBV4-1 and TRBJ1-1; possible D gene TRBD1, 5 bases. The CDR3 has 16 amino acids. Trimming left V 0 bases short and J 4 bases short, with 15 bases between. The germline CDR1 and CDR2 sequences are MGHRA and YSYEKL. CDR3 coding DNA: TGCGCCAGCAGCCAAGATCGCGGGGGGGAAGCCACTGAAGCTTTCTTT. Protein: CASSQDRGGEATEAFF.

CDR3 coding DNA: TGTGCCAGTAGCCTCTCCTACGGCGGCTATGGCTACACCTTC. This sequence encodes CASSLSYGGYGYTF. The gene calls are TRBV19 and TRBJ1-2; D is ambiguous. V was cut by 6 bases and J by 4 bases, with 15 bases left in between. The CDR3 contains 14 residues. Germline assignment: CDR1 LNHDA and CDR2 SQIVND (reference sequence).

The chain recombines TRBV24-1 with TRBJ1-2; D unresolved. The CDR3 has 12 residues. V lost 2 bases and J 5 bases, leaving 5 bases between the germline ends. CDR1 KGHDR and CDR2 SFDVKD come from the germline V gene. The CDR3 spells CATSDYQYGYTF. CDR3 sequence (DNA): TGTGCCACCAGTGATTACCAGTATGGCTACACCTTC.

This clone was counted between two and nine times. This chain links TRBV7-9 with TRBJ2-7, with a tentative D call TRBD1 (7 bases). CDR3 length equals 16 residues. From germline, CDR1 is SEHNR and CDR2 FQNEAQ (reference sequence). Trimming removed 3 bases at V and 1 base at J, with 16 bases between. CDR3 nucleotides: TGTGCCAGCAGCTTGGGGGGACAGTTTGTTTCCTACGAGCAGTACTTC. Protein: CASSLGGQFVSYEQYF.

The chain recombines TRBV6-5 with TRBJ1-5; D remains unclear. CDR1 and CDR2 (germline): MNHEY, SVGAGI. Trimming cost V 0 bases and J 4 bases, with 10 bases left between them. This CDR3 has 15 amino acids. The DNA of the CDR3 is TGTGCCAGCAGTTACTCAAGAGGCCAGAATCAGCCCCAGCATTTT. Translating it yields CASSYSRGQNQPQHF.

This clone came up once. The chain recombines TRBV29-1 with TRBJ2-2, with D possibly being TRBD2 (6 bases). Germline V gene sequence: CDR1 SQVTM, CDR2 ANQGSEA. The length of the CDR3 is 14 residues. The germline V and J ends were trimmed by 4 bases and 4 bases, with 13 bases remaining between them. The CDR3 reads CSVATRGTTGELFF. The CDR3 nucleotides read TGCAGCGTTGCCACACGCGGGACCACCGGGGAGCTGTTTTTT.

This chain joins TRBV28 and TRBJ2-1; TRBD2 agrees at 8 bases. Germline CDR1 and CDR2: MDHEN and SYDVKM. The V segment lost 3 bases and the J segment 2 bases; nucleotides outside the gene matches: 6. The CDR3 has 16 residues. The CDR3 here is CASSFSGTRAYNEQFF. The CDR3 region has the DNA TGTGCCAGCAGTTTTTCCGGGACTAGGGCCTACAATGAGCAGTTCTTC.

As DNA, the CDR3 is TGTGCCAGTAGTAGCCGGGACAGGGGATGGGACACTGAAGCTTTCTTT. Amino acid sequence: CASSSRDRGWDTEAFF. This chain joins TRBV19 and TRBJ1-1, with TRBD1 identical over 10 bases. The CDR3 sequence is 16 residues long. Germline V gene sequence: CDR1 LNHDA, CDR2 SQIVND (reference sequence). V trimming: 4 bases; J trimming: 3 bases; junction bases outside the gene matches: 8.

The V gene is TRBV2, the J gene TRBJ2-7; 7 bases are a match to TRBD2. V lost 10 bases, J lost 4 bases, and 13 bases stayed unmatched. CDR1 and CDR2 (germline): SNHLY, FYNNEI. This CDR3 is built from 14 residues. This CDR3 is CATQRDFGGYEQYF. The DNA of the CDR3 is TGTGCCACCCAGCGGGACTTTGGAGGTTACGAGCAGTACTTC.